Below are 11 T cell receptor beta chains sequenced from a single sample in a study of cytomegalovirus exposure and HLA in healthy donors. Researchers ran the PCR with 60 Vbeta and 13 Jbeta primers. This table comes from immunoSEQ multiplex PCR, and its TCRdb copy is limited to in-frame clones, with some not included. The sample lists around 130,000 clones, 80% to 90% occurring once. The sample was PBMCs. The origin of the receptors is a woman in her 40s in good health and CMV-seropositive.

The V and J genes are TRBV4-3 and TRBJ2-1, with TRBD2 identical over 12 bases. Germline loops: CDR1 LGHNA, CDR2 YSLEER. With V trimmed by 3 bases and J by 7 bases, 10 bases remained unmatched. The CDR3 covers 17 residues. The DNA for the CDR3 is TGCGCCAGCAGCCAGCACTCCGGGACTAGCGGGCGTAATGAGCAGTTCTTC. Amino acids: CASSQHSGTSGRNEQFF.

This clone was counted between two and nine times. V is TRBV15 and J is TRBJ2-2; weak D call: TRBD1 (7 bases). The ends were cut back, 4 bases at V and 3 bases at J, with 15 bases in the middle. This CDR3 has 16 residues. CDR1 is LNHNV, CDR2 YYDKDF, per germline (reference sequence). The CDR3 sequence is CATSTGGGRYTGELFF. Written as DNA, the CDR3 is TGTGCCACCAGCACTGGAGGGGGCAGGTACACCGGGGAGCTGTTTTTT.

The chain has TRBV28 and TRBJ1-1; D is ambiguous. Germline V CDR1 and CDR2: MDHEN, SYDVKM. The V end was cut by 2 bases, the J end by 3 bases, with 7 bases between. This CDR3 comprises 13 residues. CDR3 protein: CASSLGQHTEAFF. The CDR3 DNA sequence: TGTGCCAGCAGTTTAGGGCAGCACACTGAAGCTTTCTTT.

This clone was found once. V gene TRBV7-3 combines with J gene TRBJ2-3; no clear D. This CDR3 is 19 amino acids long. The germline V gene has CDR1 SGHTA and CDR2 FQGTGA. The ends were cut back, 1 base at V and 0 bases at J, with 20 bases in the middle. CDR3 amino acids: CASSLNPRSVSASTDTQYF. CDR3 in DNA: TGTGCCAGCAGCTTAAATCCCCGGTCGGTGTCCGCTAGCACAGATACGCAGTATTTT.

V is TRBV14 and J is TRBJ2-5; 12 bases agree with TRBD2. Germline-derived CDR1 and CDR2 are SGHDN and FVKESK. The junction had 14 bases not matched to a gene; V was cut back by 4 bases and J by 5 bases. This CDR3 spans 18 amino acids. This chain's CDR3 is CASSLKLLAGGPLETQYF. The CDR3 DNA follows: TGTGCCAGCAGCCTCAAGCTCCTAGCGGGAGGGCCTTTGGAGACCCAGTACTTC.

This chain joins TRBV19 and TRBJ2-1; D is possibly TRBD2 (5 bases). Germline V lookup: CDR1 LNHDA, CDR2 SQIVND (reference sequence). V lost 3 bases and J 8 bases, leaving 17 bases between the germline ends. The CDR3 runs to 15 residues. This CDR3 is CASSILSTGEHEQFF. For the CDR3, the DNA is TGTGCCAGTAGTATTCTGAGTACCGGGGAGCATGAGCAGTTCTTC.

This sequence joins TRBV5-1 and TRBJ1-2, with TRBD1 identical over 11 bases. Germline V lookup: CDR1 SGHRS, CDR2 YFSETQ. V lost 4 bases to trimming and J lost 3 bases; unmatched junction nucleotides: 14. The CDR3 has 18 amino acids. CDR3 residues: CASSMEGTGGKADYGYTF. CDR3 sequence (DNA): TGCGCCAGCAGCATGGAGGGGACAGGGGGTAAGGCGGACTATGGCTACACCTTC.

The count of this clone is one. V and J are TRBV18 and TRBJ1-5; weak D call: TRBD1 (5 bases). V was clipped by 0 bases and J by 6 bases, with 15 bases between them. This CDR3 spans 16 amino acids. CDR1 and CDR2 from the germline V gene are KGHSH and LQKENI. The CDR3 nucleotides read TGTGCCAGCTCACCACCGGTAGCAGGGTCCAGTCAGCCCCAGCATTTT. This translates into CASSPPVAGSSQPQHF.

This clone has more than one count but fewer than ten. The chain couples TRBV7-2 to TRBJ2-5; TRBD2 is a possible D gene (7 bases). The DNA matches TRBJ2-7 better at its end, which makes the J call doubtful. The CDR3 runs to 14 residues. CDR1 is SGHTA, CDR2 FQGNSA, per germline. In DNA, the CDR3 is TGTGCCAGCAGCTTTGCAGGGGAGGGGCCCGAGCAGTACTTC. This translates into CASSFAGEGPEQYF.

This clone was seen a few times. The chain recombines TRBV5-1 with TRBJ1-2, with 8 bases fitting TRBD1. CDR1 is SGHRS and CDR2 is YFSETQ in the germline V gene. This CDR3 contains 15 residues. V trimming: 3 bases; J trimming: 2 bases; junction bases outside the gene matches: 6. This CDR3 is CASSSGTGPNYGYTF. CDR3 DNA: TGCGCCAGCAGCTCGGGGACAGGTCCCAACTATGGCTACACCTTC.

This chain joins TRBV29-1 and TRBJ1-4, with D unclear. Germline V gene lookup returns CDR1 SQVTM and CDR2 ANQGSEA. CDR3 length: 13 amino acids. Trimming stripped 4 bases from V and 0 bases from J, with 6 bases between. The CDR3 sequence: CSVGGATNEKLFF. The DNA for the CDR3 is TGCAGCGTTGGCGGTGCAACTAATGAAAAACTGTTTTTT.